The 17 T cell receptor beta chains given below trace back to one sample, sequenced in a study of T-cell memory formation after mild COVID-19. TCRdb independently ran MiXCR on the 5' RACE reads; one entry per CDR3 protein. In the table there are some 410,000 distinct CDR3 sequences, roughly a quarter of which are singletons. Sample: PBMCs or a T cell subset sorted from them (not recorded which). The receptors originated from an adult woman who had mild COVID-19 (a few samples of this study predate the infection). Cell type and time point are not known.

For the CDR3, the DNA is TGTGCCATCAGTGAAGGTCCGGGACAGAGGGCGACTAGCGGGAATGCCTACGAGCAGTACTTC. This sequence encodes CAISEGPGQRATSGNAYEQYF. The gene calls are TRBV10-3 and TRBJ2-7; the match to TRBD2 covers 11 bases. CDR3 length equals 21 residues. CDR1 and CDR2 from the germline V gene are ENHRY and SYGVKD. The ends lost 3 bases at V and 2 bases at J; junction bases unmatched: 21.

The J gene is TRBJ1-1, the V gene TRBV29-1, with D maybe TRBD1 (5 bases). The V and J ends lost 6 bases and 3 bases respectively, with 14 bases between them. Germline V gives CDR1 SQVTM, CDR2 ANQGSEA. The CDR3 runs 13 residues. The CDR3 sequence is CSVSLGEDTEAFF. In DNA, the CDR3 is TGCAGCGTCTCACTGGGGGAGGACACTGAAGCTTTCTTT.

V and J are TRBV10-3 and TRBJ1-1; D gene uncertain. With 0 bases removed from V and 6 bases from J, the gap between germline ends came to 11 bases. Germline V lookup: CDR1 ENHRY, CDR2 SYGVKD. This CDR3 region has 14 residues. This chain's CDR3 is CAISESPGGSEAFF. The CDR3 nucleotides read TGTGCCATCAGTGAGTCCCCTGGAGGCTCTGAAGCTTTCTTT.

The rearrangement joins TRBV5-1 to TRBJ2-3, with TRBD2 identical over 10 bases. The CDR3 is made up of 15 amino acids. V gave up 3 bases and J gave up 6 bases; unmatched junction bases: 7. The germline V gene has CDR1 SGHRS and CDR2 YFSETQ. The CDR3 DNA sequence: TGCGCCAGCAGCTCTAGCGGGGGTCGCGGGGATACGCAGTATTTT. The encoded protein is CASSSSGGRGDTQYF.

The chain recombines TRBV5-1 with TRBJ1-6; 8 bases are a match to TRBD1. CDR1 and CDR2 from the germline V gene are SGHRS and YFSETQ. Trimming removed 6 bases from V and 7 bases from J; junction bases left unmatched: 9. The CDR3 totals 15 residues. The CDR3 DNA follows: TGCGCCAGCACCCTTCTGGGACAGGAAAATTCACCCCTCCACTTT. Its protein is CASTLLGQENSPLHF.

In this sample, this clonotype turned up a few times. The chain employs TRBV4-2 and TRBJ2-3; TRBD1 agrees at 7 bases. V lost 1 base, J lost 3 bases, and 4 bases stayed unmatched. Germline V gene sequence: CDR1 LGHNA, CDR2 YNFKEQ. This CDR3 region has 15 residues. CDR3 protein: CASSQGDSKTDTQYF. DNA of the CDR3: TGTGCCAGCAGCCAAGGGGACAGTAAGACAGATACGCAGTATTTT.

The chain has TRBV6-5 and TRBJ2-1; D is perhaps TRBD2 (5 bases). Germline V gene sequence: CDR1 MNHEY, CDR2 SVGAGI. The CDR3 runs to 12 residues. V was cut by 6 bases and J by 12 bases, with 15 bases left in between. The CDR3: CASSDSAVGQFF. DNA of the CDR3: TGTGCCAGCAGCGATAGCGCAGTAGGGCAGTTCTTC.

The rearrangement links TRBV2 to TRBJ2-1; TRBD2 aligns across 10 bases. CDR3 length equals 15 residues. J gave up 7 bases and V 5 bases, and 8 bases lay outside the gene matches. Germline CDR1 is SNHLY and CDR2 is FYNNEI. Written as DNA, the CDR3 is TGTGCCAGCAGTAGAGGGACTAGCGACCATAATGAGCAGTTCTTC. Encoded protein: CASSRGTSDHNEQFF. Drawing the rest from reference TRBV2 and TRBJ2-1, the complete variable domain is EPEVTQTPSHQVTQMGQEVILRCVPISNHLYFYWYRQILGQKVEFLVSFYNNEISEKSEIFDDQFSVERPDGSNFTLKIRSTKLEDSAMYFCASSRGTSDHNEQFFGPGTRLTVL.

This chain links TRBV4-3 with TRBJ1-2; D gene unclear. Looked up from germline, CDR1 is LGHNA and CDR2 is YSLEER. The V end was cut by 3 bases, the J end by 4 bases, with 6 bases between. The CDR3 runs 12 residues. CDR3 coding DNA: TGCGCCAGCAGCCAGGACGGCTATGGCTACACCTTC. It translates to CASSQDGYGYTF.

This clonotype was seen a handful of times. This chain links TRBV10-3 with TRBJ2-2, with TRBD1 matching 7 bases. The germline CDR1 and CDR2 sequences are ENHRY and SYGVKD. The V gene end was trimmed by 6 bases and the J gene end by 8 bases; junction bases not matched to a gene: 6. The CDR3 sequence is 13 residues long. This chain's CDR3 is CAISAGGTGELFF. CDR3 sequence (DNA): TGTGCCATCAGCGCAGGGGGTACAGGGGAGCTGTTTTTT.

The chain joins TRBV5-1 to TRBJ1-2, with 8 bases matching TRBD1. Germline lookup yields CDR1 SGHRS and CDR2 YFSETQ. J was trimmed by 6 bases and V by 1 base; bases with no gene match: 5. There are 14 residues in the CDR3. CDR3 residues: CASSLLQGADGYTF. In DNA form, the CDR3 reads TGCGCCAGCAGCTTGCTGCAGGGGGCAGATGGCTACACCTTC.

The CDR3 loop is CASSGQEIPYEQYF. As DNA, the CDR3 is TGTGCCAGCAGCGGACAGGAAATCCCCTACGAGCAGTACTTC. The genes are TRBV12-3 or TRBV12-4 and TRBJ2-7; 7 positions match TRBD1. After removal of 6 bases from V and 2 bases from J, the junction contained 7 bases not matched to a gene. The CDR3 runs 14 residues.

This clonotype was seen more than once but under ten times. The chain couples TRBV5-1 to TRBJ2-7, with 10 nucleotides matching TRBD1. The V segment lost 6 bases and the J segment 3 bases; nucleotides outside the gene matches: 9. CDR3 length equals 15 residues. The germline V gene encodes CDR1 SGHRS and CDR2 YFSETQ. The CDR3 protein is CASTHSGQGSYEQYF. In DNA, the CDR3 is TGCGCCAGCACCCATTCGGGACAGGGGAGCTACGAGCAGTACTTC.

The chain links TRBV29-1 to TRBJ2-1; D is possibly TRBD1 (5 bases). The germline CDR1 and CDR2 sequences are SQVTM and ANQGSEA. The CDR3 spans 13 residues. Deletions cut 7 bases from V and 5 bases from J, with 15 bases between. CDR3 amino acids: CSAKPTGNNEQFF. The DNA for the CDR3 is TGCAGCGCGAAACCAACAGGAAACAATGAGCAGTTCTTC.

In this sample, this clonotype turned up a few times. The CDR3 region is CASSSSGAQLRETQYF. In DNA form, the CDR3 reads TGCGCCAGCAGCTCGTCAGGGGCCCAGCTACGAGAGACCCAGTACTTC. The chain joins TRBV5-1 to TRBJ2-5; a possible D gene is TRBD1 (6 bases). Germline V gene data show CDR1 as SGHRS and CDR2 as YFSETQ. Deletions cut 3 bases from V and 4 bases from J, with 19 bases between. This CDR3 spans 16 amino acids.

This clonotype has just a few counts. V gene TRBV3-1 combines with J gene TRBJ2-1; TRBD2 aligns across 11 bases. The trim removed 0 bases at V and 9 bases at J, leaving 10 bases unmatched. Germline-derived CDR1 and CDR2 are LGHDT and YNNKEL (reference sequence). The CDR3 has 17 residues. The CDR3 protein is CASSQDLASGRRGEQFF. In DNA, the CDR3 is TGTGCCAGCAGCCAAGATTTGGCTAGCGGGAGGAGGGGTGAGCAGTTCTTC.

This clonotype was observed many times. This rearrangement joins TRBV5-1 to TRBJ2-5; 9 positions agree with TRBD1. The junction had 6 bases not matched to a gene; V was cut back by 1 base and J by 5 bases. The V gene's germline CDR1 is SGHRS and CDR2 YFSETQ. This CDR3 contains 15 residues. The CDR3 region has the DNA TGCGCCAGCAGCTTGTTAGGGACAGGGAGTGAGACCCAGTACTTC. It yields the protein CASSLLGTGSETQYF. Full variable domain (outside the CDR3, taken from reference TRBV5-1 and TRBJ2-5): KAGVTQTPRYLIKTRGQQVTLSCSPISGHRSVSWYQQTPGQGLQFLFEYFSETQRNKGNFPGRFSGRQFSNSRSEMNVSTLELGDSALYLCASSLLGTGSETQYFGPGTRLLVL.